This T cell receptor (beta chain) appears in the sequencing data of a study of blood T cell repertoires in COVID-19. The repertoire was sequenced with immunoSEQ multiplex PCR; TCRdb's copy has only in-frame clones and lacks some. The sample carries about 160,000 clones, around 80% recorded once. This CDR3 spans 14 amino acids. Trimming took 7 bases from V and 7 from J, leaving 17 bases between them. Germline loops: CDR1 ENHRY, CDR2 SYGVKD. The receptor comes from a woman older than 75 with acute or convalescent COVID-19. The J gene is TRBJ1-3, the V gene TRBV10-3; D is unresolved. The sample taken for sequencing was peripheral blood. CDR3 sequence reads: CAITSGREGNTIYF. For the CDR3, the DNA is TGTGCCATCACCTCGGGGAGAGAAGGGAACACCATATATTTT.